The clone carrying this T cell receptor beta chain was detected a few times. This entry is derived from a study of T-cell memory formation after mild COVID-19. Overall study: Clustering of TCRs was largely donor specific.

TCRdb processed the 5' RACE reads anew with MiXCR; each CDR3 protein has one entry. The data contain hundreds of thousands of distinct CDR3 sequences, 15% to 20% of them singletons. The receptor was derived from an adult woman who had mild COVID-19 (a few samples of this study predate the infection). Cell type and time point are not known. Sequenced material: PBMCs or a T cell subset sorted from them (not recorded which).

The CDR3, as DNA: TGTGCCAGCAGCGTAGATGGGCAGTACTATGGCTACACCTTC. The encoded protein is CASSVDGQYYGYTF. V usage is TRBV9 and J usage is TRBJ1-2; no firm D call. The CDR3 runs 14 residues. CDR1 and CDR2 from the germline V gene are SGDLS and YYNGEE. The V end lost 0 bases, the J end lost 3 bases, and 9 bases lay between the germline ends.